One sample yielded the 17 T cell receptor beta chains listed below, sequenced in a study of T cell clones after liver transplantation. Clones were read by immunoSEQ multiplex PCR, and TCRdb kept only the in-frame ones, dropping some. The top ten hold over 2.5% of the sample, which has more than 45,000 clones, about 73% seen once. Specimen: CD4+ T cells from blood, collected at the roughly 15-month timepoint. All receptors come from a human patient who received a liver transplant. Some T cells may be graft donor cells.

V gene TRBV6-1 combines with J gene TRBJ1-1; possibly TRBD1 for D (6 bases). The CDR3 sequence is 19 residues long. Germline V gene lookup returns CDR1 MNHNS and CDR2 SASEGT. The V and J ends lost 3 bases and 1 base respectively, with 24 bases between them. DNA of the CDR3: TGTGCCAGCAGTGAGTTCGTGGGCGGACAGAGCCTTGGGAACACTGAAGCTTTCTTT. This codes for CASSEFVGGQSLGNTEAFF.

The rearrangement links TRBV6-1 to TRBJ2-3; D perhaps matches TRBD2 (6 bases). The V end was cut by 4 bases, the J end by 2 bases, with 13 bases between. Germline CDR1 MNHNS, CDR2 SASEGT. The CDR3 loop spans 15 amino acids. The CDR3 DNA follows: TGTGCCAGCAGTGTTGCGGGATCCTACACAGATACGCAGTATTTT. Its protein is CASSVAGSYTDTQYF.

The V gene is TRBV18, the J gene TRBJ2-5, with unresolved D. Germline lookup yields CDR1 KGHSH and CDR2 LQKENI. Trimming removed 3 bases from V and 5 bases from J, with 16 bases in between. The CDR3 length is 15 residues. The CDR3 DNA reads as TGTGCCAGCTCACCCCAGGATCTTGGGTTGGAGACCCAGTACTTC. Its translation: CASSPQDLGLETQYF.

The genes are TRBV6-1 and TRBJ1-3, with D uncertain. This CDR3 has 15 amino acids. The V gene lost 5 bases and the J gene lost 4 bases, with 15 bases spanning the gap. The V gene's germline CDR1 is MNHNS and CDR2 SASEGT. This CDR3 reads CASSPGSREGNTIYF. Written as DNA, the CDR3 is TGTGCCAGCAGTCCGGGCTCTCGGGAGGGAAACACCATATATTTT.

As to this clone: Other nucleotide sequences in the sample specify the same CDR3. The CDR3 loop is CASSTGYGYTF. The CDR3 DNA follows: TGTGCCAGTAGTACAGGGTATGGCTACACCTTC. V gene TRBV19 combines with J gene TRBJ1-2, with D maybe TRBD1 (5 bases). The V end was cut by 4 bases, the J end by 5 bases, with 5 bases between. Germline CDR1 is LNHDA and CDR2 is SQIVND (reference sequence). The length of the CDR3 is 11 residues.

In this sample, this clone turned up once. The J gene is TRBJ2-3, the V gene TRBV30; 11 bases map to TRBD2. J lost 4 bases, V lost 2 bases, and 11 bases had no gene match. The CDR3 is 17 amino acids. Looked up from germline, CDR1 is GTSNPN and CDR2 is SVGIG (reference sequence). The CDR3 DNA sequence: TGTGCCTGGAGTCCGGGTCGACTAGCGGGGCGGGCAGATACGCAGTATTTT. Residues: CAWSPGRLAGRADTQYF.

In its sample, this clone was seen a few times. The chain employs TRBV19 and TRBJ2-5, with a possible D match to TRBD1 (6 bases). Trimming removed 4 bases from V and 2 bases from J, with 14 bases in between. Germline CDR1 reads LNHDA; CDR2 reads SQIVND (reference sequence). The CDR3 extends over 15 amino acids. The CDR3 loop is CASSTTGWVQETQYF. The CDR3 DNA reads TGTGCCAGTAGTACAACAGGGTGGGTTCAAGAGACCCAGTACTTC.

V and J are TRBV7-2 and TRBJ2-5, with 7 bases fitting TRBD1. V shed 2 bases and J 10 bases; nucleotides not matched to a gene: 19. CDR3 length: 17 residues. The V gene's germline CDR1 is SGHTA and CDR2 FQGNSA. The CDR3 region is CASSLYRTGWGNFGQYF. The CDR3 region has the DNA TGTGCCAGCAGCTTATATCGGACAGGATGGGGCAATTTTGGCCAGTACTTC.

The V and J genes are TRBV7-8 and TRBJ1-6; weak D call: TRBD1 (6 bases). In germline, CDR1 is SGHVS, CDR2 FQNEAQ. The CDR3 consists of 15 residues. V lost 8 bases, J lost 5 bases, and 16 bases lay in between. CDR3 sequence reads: CASRQAERNNSPLHF. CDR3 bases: TGTGCCAGCCGACAGGCGGAGAGAAATAATTCACCCCTCCACTTT.

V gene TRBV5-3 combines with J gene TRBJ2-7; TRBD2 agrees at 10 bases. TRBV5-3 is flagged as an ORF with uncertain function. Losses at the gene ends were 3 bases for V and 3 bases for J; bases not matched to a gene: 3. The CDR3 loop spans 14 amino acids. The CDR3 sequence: CARSWGLARYEQYV. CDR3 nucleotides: TGTGCCAGAAGCTGGGGACTAGCGCGCTACGAGCAGTACGTC.

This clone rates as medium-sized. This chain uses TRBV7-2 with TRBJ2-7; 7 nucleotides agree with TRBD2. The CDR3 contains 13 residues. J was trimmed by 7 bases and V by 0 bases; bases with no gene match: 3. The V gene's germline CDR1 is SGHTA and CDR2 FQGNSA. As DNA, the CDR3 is TGTGCCAGCAGCTTAGCTGCGGGAGTTGAGCAGTACGTC. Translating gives CASSLAAGVEQYV.

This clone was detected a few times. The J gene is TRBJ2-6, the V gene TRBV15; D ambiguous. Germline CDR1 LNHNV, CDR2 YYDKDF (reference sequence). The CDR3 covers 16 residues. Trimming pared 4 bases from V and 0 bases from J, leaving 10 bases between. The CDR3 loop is CATSTGSNSGANVLTF. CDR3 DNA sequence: TGTGCCACCAGCACCGGATCGAACTCTGGGGCCAACGTCCTGACTTTC.

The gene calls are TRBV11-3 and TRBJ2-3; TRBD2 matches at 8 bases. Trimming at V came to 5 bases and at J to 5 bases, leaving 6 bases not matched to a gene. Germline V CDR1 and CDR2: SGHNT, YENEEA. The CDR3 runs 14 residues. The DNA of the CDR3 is TGTGCCAGCAGCCCAGGGACTAGGGTAGATACGCAGTATTTT. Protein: CASSPGTRVDTQYF. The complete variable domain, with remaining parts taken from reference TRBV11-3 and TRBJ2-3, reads EAGVVQSPRYKIIEKKQPVAFWCNPISGHNTLYWYLQNLGQGPELLIRYENEEAVDDSQLPKDRFSAERLKGVDSTLKIQPAELGDSAVYLCASSPGTRVDTQYFGPGTRLTVL.

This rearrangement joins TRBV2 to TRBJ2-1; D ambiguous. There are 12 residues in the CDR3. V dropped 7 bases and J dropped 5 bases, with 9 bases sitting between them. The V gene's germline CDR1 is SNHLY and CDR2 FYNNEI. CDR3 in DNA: TGTGCCAGCAAGAGGCAAGACAATGAGCAGTTCTTC. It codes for CASKRQDNEQFF.

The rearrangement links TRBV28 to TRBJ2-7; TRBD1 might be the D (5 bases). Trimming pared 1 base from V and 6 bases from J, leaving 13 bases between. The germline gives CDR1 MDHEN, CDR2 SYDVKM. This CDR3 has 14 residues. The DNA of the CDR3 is TGTGCCAGCAGTTTATCAGTCCCAGGGATCGAGCAGTACTTC. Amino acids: CASSLSVPGIEQYF.

The CDR3 DNA reads as TGTGCCAGCTCCAACCGGGGGGCAGCTGAAGCTTTCTTT. This encodes CASSNRGAAEAFF. The chain combines TRBV18 with TRBJ1-1; D may be TRBD1 (6 bases). Trimming shortened V by 6 bases and J by 6 bases, and 14 bases separated the two germline ends. The CDR3 spans 13 residues. Germline CDR1 KGHSH, CDR2 LQKENI.

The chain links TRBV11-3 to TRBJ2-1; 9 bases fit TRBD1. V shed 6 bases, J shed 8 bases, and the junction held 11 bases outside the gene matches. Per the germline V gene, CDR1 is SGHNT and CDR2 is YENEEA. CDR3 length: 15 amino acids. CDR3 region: CASSITGTGTHEQFF. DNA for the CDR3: TGTGCCAGCAGTATCACCGGGACAGGGACGCATGAGCAGTTCTTC.